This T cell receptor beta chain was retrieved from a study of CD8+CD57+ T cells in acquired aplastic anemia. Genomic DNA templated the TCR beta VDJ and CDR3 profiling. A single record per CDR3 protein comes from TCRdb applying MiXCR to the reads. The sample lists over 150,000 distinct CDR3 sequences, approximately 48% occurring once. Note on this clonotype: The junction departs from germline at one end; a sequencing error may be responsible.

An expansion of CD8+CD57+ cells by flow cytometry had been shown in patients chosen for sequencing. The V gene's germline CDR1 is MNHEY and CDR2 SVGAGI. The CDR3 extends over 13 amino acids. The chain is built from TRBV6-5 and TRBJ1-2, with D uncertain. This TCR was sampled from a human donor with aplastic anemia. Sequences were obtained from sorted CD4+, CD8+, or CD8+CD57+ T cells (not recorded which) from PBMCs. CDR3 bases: TGCGCCAGCAGTTACTCGGAAAGCTATGGCTACACCTTC. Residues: CASSYSESYGYTF.